This T cell receptor beta chain is drawn from a study of shared clonotypes between healthy human individuals. This clone was counted only a few times. CDR3 length: 15 amino acids. The J segment lost 7 bases and the V segment lost 4 bases, leaving 7 bases of the junction unmatched. Germline CDR1 MNHEY, CDR2 SMNVEV (reference sequence). The deep-level immunoSEQ assay was used. Using immunoSEQ multiplex PCR, the repertoire was profiled, and TCRdb retains in-frame clones only, with some absent. The sample consists of roughly 2.4 million clones, almost 96% of them appearing once. The chain joins TRBV27 to TRBJ1-6, with 7 bases that match TRBD1. The receptor was isolated from a man between 18 and 29 years old in good health. The sample taken for sequencing was naive CD4+ T cells sorted from blood. The subset here: CD45RA+ positively selected. This chain's CDR3 is CASSYQGGENSPLHF. The CDR3 DNA reads as TGTGCCAGCAGTTATCAGGGGGGCGAGAATTCACCCCTCCACTTT.